Below are 13 T cell receptor beta chains sequenced from a single sample in a study of blood T cell repertoires in COVID-19. Sequenced by immunoSEQ multiplex PCR; TCRdb stores in-frame clones only, minus some. The table records almost 100,000 clones, 86% of them present only once. Material: peripheral blood. Receptors originate from a man aged 50-59 years with acute or convalescent COVID-19.

For the CDR3, the DNA is TGTGCCAGCAGCTTATCGGGGGACAGGGTTGAGCGTGAGCAGTTCTTC. Protein sequence: CASSLSGDRVEREQFF. The chain couples TRBV7-2 to TRBJ2-1, with 9 positions matching TRBD1. Germline lookup yields CDR1 SGHTA and CDR2 FQGNSA. Trimming cost V 2 bases and J 9 bases; bases outside gene matches: 11. This CDR3 has 16 amino acids.

The chain combines TRBV5-4 with TRBJ2-5; TRBD2 might be the D (5 bases). V was cut by 5 bases and J by 3 bases, with 11 bases left in between. The germline V gene has CDR1 SGHNT and CDR2 YYREEE (reference sequence). CDR3 length equals 13 residues. CDR3 sequence: CASRRAAKETQYF. The CDR3 DNA reads TGTGCCAGCAGGAGAGCGGCGAAAGAGACCCAGTACTTC. Using reference TRBV5-4 and TRBJ2-5 for the parts outside the CDR3, the full variable domain is ETGVTQSPTHLIKTRGQQVTLRCSSQSGHNTVSWYQQALGQGPQFIFQYYREEENGRGNFPPRFSGLQFPNYSSELNVNALELDDSALYLCASRRAAKETQYFGPGTRLLVL.

Here the CDR3 DNA reads TGTGCCAGCACAATCCGACAGGGGGCCAATGAGCAGTTCTTC. Residues: CASTIRQGANEQFF. The V and J genes are TRBV2 and TRBJ2-1, with 10 bases aligning to TRBD1. The CDR3 loop spans 14 amino acids. After removal of 7 bases from V and 6 bases from J, the junction contained 6 bases not matched to a gene. The germline CDR1 and CDR2 sequences are SNHLY and FYNNEI.

Concerning this clone itself: Other DNA sequences within the sample encode an identical CDR3. The V and J genes are TRBV29-1 and TRBJ1-1; D may be TRBD1 (6 bases). Deletions cut 6 bases from V and 1 base from J, with 6 bases between. Germline CDR1 and CDR2: SQVTM and ANQGSEA. This CDR3 is 11 amino acids long. For the CDR3, the DNA is TGCAGCGTGGACAGGAACACTGAAGCTTTCTTT. It yields the protein CSVDRNTEAFF.

J is TRBJ1-3 and V is TRBV18, with D possibly matching TRBD1 (6 bases). The germline CDR1 and CDR2 sequences are KGHSH and LQKENI. Between the trimmed V and J ends, which lost 8 bases and 0 bases, there was a span of 14 bases. This CDR3 is built from 15 residues. This CDR3 reads CASRDRTVSGNTIYF. In DNA form, the CDR3 reads TGTGCCAGCCGTGACAGGACGGTCTCTGGAAACACCATATATTTT.

The V and J genes are TRBV5-4 and TRBJ2-1, with unresolved D. V was clipped by 0 bases and J by 8 bases, with 6 bases between them. The CDR3 is 12 residues long. The germline gives CDR1 SGHNT, CDR2 YYREEE (reference sequence). The CDR3 sequence is CASSLEAYEQFF. The CDR3 coding sequence is TGTGCCAGCAGCTTGGAAGCCTATGAGCAGTTCTTC. Using reference TRBV5-4 and TRBJ2-1 for the parts outside the CDR3, the full variable domain is ETGVTQSPTHLIKTRGQQVTLRCSSQSGHNTVSWYQQALGQGPQFIFQYYREEENGRGNFPPRFSGLQFPNYSSELNVNALELDDSALYLCASSLEAYEQFFGPGTRLTVL.

This chain connects TRBV11-2 to TRBJ1-2; no clear D gene. Germline V gives CDR1 SGHAT, CDR2 FQNNGV. The CDR3 spans 15 residues. Trimming took off 5 bases at V and 4 bases at J, with 17 bases between the two ends. In DNA, the CDR3 is TGTGCCAGCAGCCCAGAGCGCGTCTTCGGCTATGGCTACACCTTC. It translates to CASSPERVFGYGYTF.

The chain recombines TRBV12-5 with TRBJ1-1; D is unresolved. The CDR3 extends over 13 amino acids. Germline V lookup: CDR1 LGHNT, CDR2 FRNRAP. V shed 3 bases and J shed 6 bases, with 11 bases lying between them. CDR3 in amino acids: CASGFGEGPEAFF. DNA for the CDR3: TGTGCTAGTGGTTTCGGGGAGGGCCCTGAAGCTTTCTTT.

The rearrangement joins TRBV18 to TRBJ1-5, with D possibly matching TRBD1 (5 bases). This CDR3 spans 16 amino acids. Looked up from germline, CDR1 is KGHSH and CDR2 is LQKENI. Trimming pared 3 bases from V and 3 bases from J, leaving 15 bases between. CDR3 bases: TGTGCCAGCTCACCCAAGGGGCTGGGCAACAATCAGCCCCAGCATTTT. It encodes CASSPKGLGNNQPQHF. The full variable domain, its missing parts supplied by reference TRBV18 and TRBJ1-5, is NAGVMQNPRHLVRRRGQEARLRCSPMKGHSHVYWYRQLPEEGLKFMVYLQKENIIDESGMPKERFSAEFPKEGPSILRIQQVVRGDSAAYFCASSPKGLGNNQPQHFGDGTRLSIL.

The V and J genes are TRBV7-6 and TRBJ2-7; 9 nucleotides match TRBD1. Germline lookup yields CDR1 SGHVS and CDR2 FNYEAQ. The CDR3 has 15 amino acids. The junction had 4 bases not matched to a gene; V was cut back by 1 base and J by 3 bases. Written as DNA, the CDR3 is TGTGCCAGCAGCTTAGAGGTGACAGGGGGCTACGAGCAGTACTTC. It is translated as CASSLEVTGGYEQYF. Filled out from reference TRBV7-6 and TRBJ2-7, the complete variable domain reads GAGVSQSPRYKVTKRGQDVALRCDPISGHVSLYWYRQALGQGPEFLTYFNYEAQQDKSGLPNDRFSAERPEGSISTLTIQRTEQRDSAMYRCASSLEVTGGYEQYFGPGTRLTVT.

The rearrangement uses TRBV2 and TRBJ1-1; maybe TRBD1 (5 bases). Germline V gives CDR1 SNHLY, CDR2 FYNNEI. The CDR3 length is 14 residues. Trimming stripped 8 bases from V and 10 bases from J, with 23 bases between. The DNA of the CDR3 is TGTGCCAGCCTTACACCACCAGCAGGGATACGAGCTTTCTTT. Residues: CASLTPPAGIRAFF.

The chain carries TRBV11-3 and TRBJ2-7; 9 positions match TRBD2. V was pared by 3 bases and J by 6 bases, with 9 bases of the junction left unmatched. This CDR3 region has 15 residues. CDR1 is SGHNT and CDR2 is YENEEA in the germline V gene. The CDR3 sequence is CASSFGGAAGGEQYF. The CDR3 nucleotides read TGTGCCAGCAGCTTTGGGGGGGCAGCGGGAGGCGAGCAGTACTTC.

The V call is TRBV5-6, the J call TRBJ2-5; possibly TRBD2 for D (5 bases). From germline, CDR1 is SGHDT and CDR2 YYEEEE. The CDR3 has 17 residues. The germline V and J ends were trimmed by 4 bases and 1 base, with 20 bases remaining between them. CDR3 in amino acids: CASSRGAVTTLQETQYF. Here the CDR3 DNA reads TGTGCCAGCAGCCGAGGCGCCGTGACTACCCTCCAAGAGACCCAGTACTTC.